The clone carrying this TCR beta chain was recorded at least ten times. The data derive from a study of neurological immune-mediated disorders. The CDR3 loop spans 16 amino acids. The germline V gene encodes CDR1 SGHTA and CDR2 FQGNSA. The J segment lost 4 bases and the V segment lost 0 bases, leaving 7 bases of the junction unmatched. TCRdb reanalysed the 5' RACE reads using MiXCR and keeps one entry per CDR3 protein. The table lists tens of thousands of distinct CDR3 sequences, around 13% of them singletons. Described time point: longitudinal time-point 2. The starting material, 2 million PBMCs stored at -80 C, gave rise to the unsorted libraries.

The sequenced material came from PBMCs. The chain recombines TRBV7-2 with TRBJ1-2, with 8 bases fitting TRBD1. The receptor was derived from a woman between 40 and 55 years old in good health. The CDR3 region has the DNA TGTGCCAGCAGCTTAGCGGGGGCAGGGGGCGTCTATGGCTACACCTTC. This sequence encodes CASSLAGAGGVYGYTF.